This T cell receptor beta chain is from a study of cytomegalovirus exposure and HLA in healthy donors. On this clone: Its antigen is unidentified.

The CMV serostatus of this donor was not recorded. The germline gives CDR1 SGHVS, CDR2 FQNEAQ. The CDR3 runs 13 residues. Deletions cut 5 bases from V and 11 bases from J, with 18 bases between. Study-wide results and limits: Common viral pathogens seemed to be connected with several of the most significant clusters, according to a later analysis. TCR beta sequences numbering over 15,000 were associated with HLA alleles at 0.05 false discovery rate in a later analysis.

PCR used 60 Vbeta primers and 13 Jbeta primers. Methods used by the authors: It was a later analysis that counted tens of millions of unique TCR beta chains, of which roughly 11 million were shared. The protocol was immunoSEQ multiplex PCR, while the TCRdb copy is restricted to in-frame clones and leaves out a portion. V and J calls and clone size are copied from that table; D and trimming were computed from the DNA. This sample yields some 100,000 clones, of which about 70% are seen a single time; approximately 2.2% belongs to the top ten. The chain couples TRBV7-8 to TRBJ1-1; D ambiguous. Source material: PBMCs. The clonotype comes from a human donor in good health. Here the CDR3 reads CASSRGPWVVAFF. In DNA form, the CDR3 reads TGTGCCAGCAGCCGTGGGCCCTGGGTGGTTGCTTTCTTT.